The following is a TCR beta chain sequence with its context. Antigen specificity is unknown. At deep level, the assay was performed. Produced via immunoSEQ multiplex PCR; TCRdb's table is partial and in-frame only. The sample lists around 2,000,000 clones, about 95% occurring once. CD45RO negativity and positive selection for CCR7 defined naive CD8 cells, a population that excluded terminally differentiated effector memory CD45RA+ cells. This sample was taken from a study of shared clonotypes between healthy human individuals. General observations from the study: The four-donor shared clonotypes exceeded non-shared clonotypes in generation probability, with non-shared ones scoring lower. The donor pool, a small one, limited the genetic and exposure-history diversity represented.

The CDR3 covers 15 residues. J gave up 6 bases and V 1 base, and 6 bases lay outside the gene matches. Germline CDR1 reads LGHNA; CDR2 reads YSLEER. The receptor's source is a man aged 18 to 35 in good health. The chain employs TRBV4-3 and TRBJ1-2; 9 positions match TRBD1. Specimen: naive CD8+ T cells sorted from blood. CDR3 protein: CASSQAMDRGDGYTF. For the CDR3, the DNA is TGCGCCAGCAGCCAAGCCATGGACAGGGGAGATGGCTACACCTTC.